A selection of T cell receptor beta chains follows, all from one sample in a study of blood T cell repertoires in COVID-19. Assay used: immunoSEQ multiplex PCR; TCRdb lists only in-frame clones, some missing. The table shows 140,000 to 150,000 clones, with approximately 84% occurring only once. Sequencing was performed on peripheral blood. These receptors were collected from a human donor in a cohort sampled during active COVID-19. Each CDR3 is given without its conserved first and last residue.

j_call v_call cdr3_aa
TRBJ1-2 TRBV12-3/TRBV12-4 ASSPTGNYGYT
TRBJ2-2 TRBV4-2 ASSQDRGEGSGELF
TRBJ2-5 TRBV29-1 SVLQGAETQY
TRBJ2-3 TRBV5-1 ASSLGGTSTDTQY
TRBJ2-3 TRBV10-3 AISETRGGSGTQY
TRBJ2-7 TRBV6-2/TRBV6-3 ASSYSINSGNREQY
TRBJ2-1 TRBV18 ASSPRNGGAGEQF
TRBJ2-6 TRBV7-3 ASSSVPVEANVLT
TRBJ2-5 TRBV7-2 ASSFAGGGETQY
TRBJ1-1 TRBV18 ASSLGQGGTEAF
TRBJ2-1 TRBV7-7 ASSLQLAGGPMF
TRBJ1-2 TRBV27 ASSFLTPTGFRGYT
TRBJ2-2 TRBV21-1 ASSNPRTGGAGELF
TRBJ1-1 TRBV4-3 ASSQGPGTGGQNTEAF
TRBJ1-6 TRBV4-3 ASSQDWDSNSPLH
TRBJ1-5 TRBV18 ASSPSVGQINQPQH
TRBJ2-7 TRBV9 ASSPRDNSYEQY
TRBJ1-1 TRBV27 ASRETGWNTEAF
TRBJ2-6 TRBV7-9 ASSVRDRDLSGANVLT
TRBJ2-3 TRBV6-5 ASHGLYTQY
TRBJ2-1 TRBV30 AWRGTGGGSYNEQF
TRBJ1-3 TRBV28 ASSLWGSSGNTIY
TRBJ1-1 TRBV27 ASSSYSAGRTEAF
TRBJ1-2 TRBV3-1/TRBV3-2 ASSHPTPDRNYGYT
TRBJ2-1 TRBV24-1 ATSDPGVMGVSNEQF
TRBJ1-1 TRBV19 ASSIGQGREAF
TRBJ1-6 TRBV21-1 ASSKPDRPDLRAPLH
TRBJ1-5 TRBV20-1 SASLGVNQPQH
TRBJ1-6 TRBV4-3 ASSQERQGASLFNNSPLH
TRBJ1-2 TRBV5-4 ASSLTGIGDGYT
TRBJ2-5 TRBV6-2/TRBV6-3 ASSYRLETQY
TRBJ2-1 TRBV6-5 ASTDNPYNEQF
TRBJ1-4 TRBV3-1/TRBV3-2 ASSQRGQGGEKLF
TRBJ1-2 TRBV20-1 SASSNYGYT
TRBJ2-2 TRBV5-5 ASSLGGANTGELF
TRBJ2-7 TRBV12-3/TRBV12-4 ASRQDHSYEQY
TRBJ2-7 TRBV2 ASSQGREQY